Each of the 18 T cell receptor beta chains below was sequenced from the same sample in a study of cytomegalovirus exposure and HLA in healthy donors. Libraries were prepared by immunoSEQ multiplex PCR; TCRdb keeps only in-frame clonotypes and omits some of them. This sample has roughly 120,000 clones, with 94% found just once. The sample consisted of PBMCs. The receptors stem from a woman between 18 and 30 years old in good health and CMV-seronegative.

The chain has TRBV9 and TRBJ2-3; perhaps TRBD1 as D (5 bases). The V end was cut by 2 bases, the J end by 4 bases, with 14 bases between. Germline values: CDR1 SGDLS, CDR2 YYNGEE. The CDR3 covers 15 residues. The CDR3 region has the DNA TGTGCCAGCAGCGTTAGGGGAACGGTGGCAGATACGCAGTATTTT. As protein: CASSVRGTVADTQYF.

CDR3 residues: CASSLESVSGANVLTF. The CDR3 nucleotides are TGCGCCAGCAGCTTGGAATCAGTCTCTGGGGCCAACGTCCTGACTTTC. This chain uses TRBV5-1 with TRBJ2-6, with D unclear. This CDR3 comprises 16 residues. Trimming shortened V by 0 bases and J by 0 bases, and 7 bases separated the two germline ends. The germline gives CDR1 SGHRS, CDR2 YFSETQ. Together with reference TRBV5-1 and TRBJ2-6, the CDR3 gives the full variable domain: KAGVTQTPRYLIKTRGQQVTLSCSPISGHRSVSWYQQTPGQGLQFLFEYFSETQRNKGNFPGRFSGRQFSNSRSEMNVSTLELGDSALYLCASSLESVSGANVLTFGAGSRLTVL.

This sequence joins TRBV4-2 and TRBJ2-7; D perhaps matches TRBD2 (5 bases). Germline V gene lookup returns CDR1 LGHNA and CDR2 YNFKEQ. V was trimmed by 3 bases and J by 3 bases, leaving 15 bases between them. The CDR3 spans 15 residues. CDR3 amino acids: CASSQVSGSRYEQYF. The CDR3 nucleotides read TGTGCCAGCAGCCAGGTCAGCGGCAGTCGCTACGAGCAGTACTTC.

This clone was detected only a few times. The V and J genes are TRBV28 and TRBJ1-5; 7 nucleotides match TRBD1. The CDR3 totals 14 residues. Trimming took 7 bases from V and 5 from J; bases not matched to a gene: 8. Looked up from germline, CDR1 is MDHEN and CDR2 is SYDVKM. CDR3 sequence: CASTTTQGDQPQHF. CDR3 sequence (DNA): TGTGCCAGCACCACGACGCAGGGGGATCAGCCCCAGCATTTT.

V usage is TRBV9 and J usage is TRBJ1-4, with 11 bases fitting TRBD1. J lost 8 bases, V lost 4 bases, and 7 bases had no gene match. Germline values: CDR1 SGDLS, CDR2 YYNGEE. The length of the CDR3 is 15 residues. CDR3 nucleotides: TGTGCCAGCAGCTCCGGGACAGGGGGGTACGAAAAACTGTTTTTT. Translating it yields CASSSGTGGYEKLFF.

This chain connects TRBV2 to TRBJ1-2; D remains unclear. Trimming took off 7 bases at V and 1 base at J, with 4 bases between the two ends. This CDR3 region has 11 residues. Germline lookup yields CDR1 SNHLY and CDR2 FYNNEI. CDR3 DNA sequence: TGTGCCAGCACGCGTAACTATGGCTACACCTTC. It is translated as CASTRNYGYTF.

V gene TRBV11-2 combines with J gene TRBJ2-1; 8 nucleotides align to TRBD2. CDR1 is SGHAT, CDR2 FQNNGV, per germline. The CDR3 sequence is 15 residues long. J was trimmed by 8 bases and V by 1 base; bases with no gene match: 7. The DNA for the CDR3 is TGTGCCAGCAGCTTAGCCAGCGGGAGCATCGATGAGCAGTTCTTC. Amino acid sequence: CASSLASGSIDEQFF.

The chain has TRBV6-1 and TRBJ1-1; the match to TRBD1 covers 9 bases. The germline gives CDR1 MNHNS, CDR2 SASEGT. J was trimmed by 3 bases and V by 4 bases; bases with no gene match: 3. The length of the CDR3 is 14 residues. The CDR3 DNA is TGTGCCAGCAGTGTGGGACAGGGTGACACTGAAGCTTTCTTT. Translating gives CASSVGQGDTEAFF.

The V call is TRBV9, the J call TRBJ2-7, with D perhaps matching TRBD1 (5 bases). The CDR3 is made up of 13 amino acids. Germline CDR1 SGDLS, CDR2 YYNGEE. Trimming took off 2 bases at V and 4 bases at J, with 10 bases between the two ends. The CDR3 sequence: CASSVTGDYEQYF. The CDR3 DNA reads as TGTGCCAGCAGCGTCACAGGCGATTACGAGCAGTACTTC.

The CDR3 loop is CASSRDSYSGNTIYF. The CDR3 coding sequence is TGTGCCAGCTCCCGGGACAGCTACTCTGGAAACACCATATATTTT. The chain recombines TRBV6-1 with TRBJ1-3, with TRBD1 identical over 7 bases. Germline trimming cut 8 bases from V and 0 bases from J; bases unmatched to any gene: 7. CDR3 length equals 15 residues. Germline-derived CDR1 and CDR2 are MNHNS and SASEGT.

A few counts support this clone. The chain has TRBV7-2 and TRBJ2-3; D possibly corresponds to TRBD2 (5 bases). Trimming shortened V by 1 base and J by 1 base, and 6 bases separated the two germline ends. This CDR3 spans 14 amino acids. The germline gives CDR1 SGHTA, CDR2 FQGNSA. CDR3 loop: CASSLERRTDTQYF. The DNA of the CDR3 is TGTGCCAGCAGCTTAGAGCGGCGCACAGATACGCAGTATTTT. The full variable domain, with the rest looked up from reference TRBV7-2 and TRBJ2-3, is GAGVSQSPSNKVTEKGKDVELRCDPISGHTALYWYRQSLGQGLEFLIYFQGNSAPDKSGLPSDRFSAERTGGSVSTLTIQRTQQEDSAVYLCASSLERRTDTQYFGPGTRLTVL.

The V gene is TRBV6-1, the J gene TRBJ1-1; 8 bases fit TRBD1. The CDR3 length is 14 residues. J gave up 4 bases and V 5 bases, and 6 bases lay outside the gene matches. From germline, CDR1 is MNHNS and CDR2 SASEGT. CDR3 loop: CASSLTDRVTEAFF. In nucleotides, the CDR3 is TGTGCCAGCAGTTTGACGGACAGGGTCACTGAAGCTTTCTTT.

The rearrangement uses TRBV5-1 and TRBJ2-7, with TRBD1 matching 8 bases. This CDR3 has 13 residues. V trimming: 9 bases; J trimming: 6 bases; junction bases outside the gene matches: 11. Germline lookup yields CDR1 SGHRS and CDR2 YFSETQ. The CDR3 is CAISRTGNCEQYF. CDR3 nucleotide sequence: TGCGCCATTTCCAGGACAGGGAATTGCGAGCAGTACTTC.

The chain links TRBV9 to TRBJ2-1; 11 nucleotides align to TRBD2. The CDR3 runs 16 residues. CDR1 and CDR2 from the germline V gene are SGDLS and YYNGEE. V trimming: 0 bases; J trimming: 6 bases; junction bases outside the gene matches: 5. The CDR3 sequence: CASSVVGLADLNEQFF. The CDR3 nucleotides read TGTGCCAGCAGCGTAGTGGGACTAGCGGACCTCAATGAGCAGTTCTTC.

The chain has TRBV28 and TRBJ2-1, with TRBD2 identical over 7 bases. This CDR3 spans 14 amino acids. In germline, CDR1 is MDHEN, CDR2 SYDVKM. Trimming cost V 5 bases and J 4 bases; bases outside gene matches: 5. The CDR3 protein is CASSGGVRYNEQFF. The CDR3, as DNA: TGTGCCAGCAGTGGGGGGGTAAGATACAATGAGCAGTTCTTC.

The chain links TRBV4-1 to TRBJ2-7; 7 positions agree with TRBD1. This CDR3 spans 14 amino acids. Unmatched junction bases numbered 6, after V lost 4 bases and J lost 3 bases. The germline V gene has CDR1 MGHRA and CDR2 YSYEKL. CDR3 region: CASSLTGVGYEQYF. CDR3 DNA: TGCGCCAGCAGCCTAACAGGGGTAGGCTACGAGCAGTACTTC.

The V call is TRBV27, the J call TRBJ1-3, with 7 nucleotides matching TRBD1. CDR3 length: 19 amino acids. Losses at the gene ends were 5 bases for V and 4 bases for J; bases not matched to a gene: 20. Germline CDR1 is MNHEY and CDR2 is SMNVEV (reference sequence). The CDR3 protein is CASSLPDRVGREMGNTIYF. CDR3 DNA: TGTGCCAGCAGTCTACCCGACAGGGTAGGAAGGGAAATGGGAAACACCATATATTTT.

CDR3 residues: CASSPAAGQVIPGELFF. The CDR3 DNA reads TGTGCCAGCTCACCGGCAGCGGGACAGGTTATCCCCGGGGAGCTGTTTTTT. The chain couples TRBV18 to TRBJ2-2; perhaps TRBD1 as D (8 bases). Looked up from germline, CDR1 is KGHSH and CDR2 is LQKENI. The ends were cut back, 3 bases at V and 6 bases at J, with 20 bases in the middle. This CDR3 comprises 17 residues.